These 2 T cell receptor beta chains originate from one sample sequenced in a study of shared clonotypes between healthy human individuals. Sequencing used immunoSEQ multiplex PCR; TCRdb keeps in-frame clones, though not all of them. The sample carries some 500,000 clones, roughly 78% recorded once. Source material: PBMCs. The receptors originated from a woman between 35 and 50 years old in good health. Some clones in this sample may be carry-over from other donors' samples.

The V and J genes are TRBV28 and TRBJ1-1; a weak D match, TRBD1 (5 bases). Germline CDR1 is MDHEN and CDR2 is SYDVKM. Trimming cost V 3 bases and J 5 bases, with 10 bases left between them. CDR3 size: 13 residues. For the CDR3, the DNA is TGTGCCAGCAGTTTGGCAGGGTGGACTGAAGCTTTCTTT. This codes for CASSLAGWTEAFF.

This sequence joins TRBV4-1 and TRBJ2-2, with TRBD1 as a possible D gene (6 bases). From germline, CDR1 is MGHRA and CDR2 YSYEKL. With 5 bases removed from V and 4 bases from J, the gap between germline ends came to 14 bases. The CDR3 is 15 residues long. Here the CDR3 DNA reads TGCGCCAGCAGCTCGCAGGGGAGAGGCACCGGGGAGCTGTTTTTT. It specifies CASSSQGRGTGELFF.